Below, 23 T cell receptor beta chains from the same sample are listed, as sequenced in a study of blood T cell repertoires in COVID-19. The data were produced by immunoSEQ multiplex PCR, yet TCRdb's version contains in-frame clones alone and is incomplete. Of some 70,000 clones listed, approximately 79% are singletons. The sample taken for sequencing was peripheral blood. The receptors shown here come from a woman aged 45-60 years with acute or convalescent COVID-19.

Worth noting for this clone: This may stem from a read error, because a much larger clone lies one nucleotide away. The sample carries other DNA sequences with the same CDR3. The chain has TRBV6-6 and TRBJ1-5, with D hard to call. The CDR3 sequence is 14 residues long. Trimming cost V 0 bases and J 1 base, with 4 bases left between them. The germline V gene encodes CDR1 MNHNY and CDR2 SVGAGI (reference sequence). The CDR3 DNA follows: TGTGCCAGCAGTTACTCAGAGAGCAATCAGCCCCAGCATTTT. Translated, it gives CASSYSESNQPQHF.

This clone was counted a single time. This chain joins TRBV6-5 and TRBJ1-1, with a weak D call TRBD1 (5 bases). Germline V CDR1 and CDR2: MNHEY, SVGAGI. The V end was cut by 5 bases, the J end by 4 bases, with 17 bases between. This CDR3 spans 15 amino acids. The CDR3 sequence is CASSRMGGVSTEAFF. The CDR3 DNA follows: TGTGCCAGCAGTCGGATGGGGGGAGTGAGCACTGAAGCTTTCTTT.

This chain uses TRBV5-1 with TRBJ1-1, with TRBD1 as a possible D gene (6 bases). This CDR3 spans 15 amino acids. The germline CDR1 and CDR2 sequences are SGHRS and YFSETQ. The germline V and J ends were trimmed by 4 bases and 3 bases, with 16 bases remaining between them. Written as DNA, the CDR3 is TGCGCCAGCAGCCCCACCGAGGGGGGGGACACTGAAGCTTTCTTT. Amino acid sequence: CASSPTEGGDTEAFF.

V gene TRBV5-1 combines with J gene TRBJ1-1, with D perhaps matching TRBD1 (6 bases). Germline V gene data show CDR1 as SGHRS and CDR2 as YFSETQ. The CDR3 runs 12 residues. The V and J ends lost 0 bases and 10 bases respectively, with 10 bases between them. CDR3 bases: TGCGCCAGCAGCTTGGACCGAGGGGGAGCTTTCTTT. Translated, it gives CASSLDRGGAFF.

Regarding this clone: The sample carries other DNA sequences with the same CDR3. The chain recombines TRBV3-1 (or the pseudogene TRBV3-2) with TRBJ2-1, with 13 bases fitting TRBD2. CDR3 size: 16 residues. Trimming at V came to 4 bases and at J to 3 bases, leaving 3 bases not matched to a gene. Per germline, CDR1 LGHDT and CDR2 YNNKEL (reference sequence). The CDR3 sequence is CASSPRTSGSYNEQFF. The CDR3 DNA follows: TGTGCCAGCAGCCCTCGGACTAGCGGGAGCTACAATGAGCAGTTCTTC.

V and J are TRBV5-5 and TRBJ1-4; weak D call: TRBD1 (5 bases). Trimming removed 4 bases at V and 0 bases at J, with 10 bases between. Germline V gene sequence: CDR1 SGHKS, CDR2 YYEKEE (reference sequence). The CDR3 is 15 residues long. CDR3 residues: CASSRGTATNEKLFF. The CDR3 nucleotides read TGTGCCAGCAGCCGGGGGACGGCAACTAATGAAAAACTGTTTTTT. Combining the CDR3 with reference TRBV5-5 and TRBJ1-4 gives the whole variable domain DAGVTQSPTHLIKTRGQQVTLRCSPISGHKSVSWYQQVLGQGPQFIFQYYEKEERGRGNFPDRFSARQFPNYSSELNVNALLLGDSALYLCASSRGTATNEKLFFGSGTQLSVL.

The CDR3 sequence: CASGGTGSYEQYF. CDR3 DNA sequence: TGTGCCAGCGGAGGGACAGGGAGCTACGAGCAGTACTTC. The chain couples TRBV27 to TRBJ2-7; 9 bases match TRBD1. The CDR3 covers 13 residues. The germline V gene encodes CDR1 MNHEY and CDR2 SMNVEV (reference sequence). Unmatched junction bases numbered 5, after V lost 8 bases and J lost 3 bases.

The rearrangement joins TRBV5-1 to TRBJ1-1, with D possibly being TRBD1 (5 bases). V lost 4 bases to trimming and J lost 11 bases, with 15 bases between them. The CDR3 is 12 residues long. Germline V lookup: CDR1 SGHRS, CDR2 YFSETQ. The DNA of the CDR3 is TGCGCCAGCAGCATAATTCAGGGCGAGGCTTTCTTT. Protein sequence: CASSIIQGEAFF.

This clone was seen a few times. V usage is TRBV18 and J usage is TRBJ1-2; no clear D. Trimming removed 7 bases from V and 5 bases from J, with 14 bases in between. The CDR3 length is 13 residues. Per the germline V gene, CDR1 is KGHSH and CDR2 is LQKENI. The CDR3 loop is CASFSKGAYGYTF. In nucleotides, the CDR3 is TGTGCCAGCTTTTCTAAGGGAGCGTATGGCTACACCTTC.

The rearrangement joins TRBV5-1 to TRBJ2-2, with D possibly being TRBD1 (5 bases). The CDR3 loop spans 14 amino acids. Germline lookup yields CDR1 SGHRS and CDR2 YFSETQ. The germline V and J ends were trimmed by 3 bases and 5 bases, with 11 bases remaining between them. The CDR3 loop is CASSWGTDTGELFF. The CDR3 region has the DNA TGCGCCAGCAGCTGGGGCACGGATACCGGGGAGCTGTTTTTT.

CDR3 in DNA: TGTGCCAGCAGCCTCGGACAGATCACTAATGAAAAACTGTTTTTT. It yields the protein CASSLGQITNEKLFF. This chain connects TRBV6-2 or TRBV6-3 to TRBJ1-4; TRBD1 might be the D (6 bases). The CDR3 runs 15 residues. V was trimmed by 6 bases and J by 2 bases, leaving 13 bases between them. CDR1 and CDR2 (germline): MNHEY, SVGEGT.

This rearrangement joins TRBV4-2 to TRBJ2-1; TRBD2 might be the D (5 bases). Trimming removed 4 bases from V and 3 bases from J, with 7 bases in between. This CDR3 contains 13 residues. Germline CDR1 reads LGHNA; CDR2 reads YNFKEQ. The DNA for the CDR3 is TGTGCCAGCAGCCTGACTAACTACAATGAGCAGTTCTTC. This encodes CASSLTNYNEQFF.

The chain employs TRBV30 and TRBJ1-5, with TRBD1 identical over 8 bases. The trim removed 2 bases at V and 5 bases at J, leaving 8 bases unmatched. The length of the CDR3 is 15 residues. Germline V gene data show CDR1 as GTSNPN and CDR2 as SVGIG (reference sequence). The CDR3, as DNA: TGTGCCTGGAGTCCAAGAGGGACAGGCTATCAGCCCCAGCATTTT. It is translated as CAWSPRGTGYQPQHF.

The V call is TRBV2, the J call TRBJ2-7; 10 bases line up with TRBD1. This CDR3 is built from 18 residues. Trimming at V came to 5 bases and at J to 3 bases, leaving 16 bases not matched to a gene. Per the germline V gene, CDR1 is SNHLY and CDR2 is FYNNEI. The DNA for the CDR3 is TGTGCCAGCAGTCCCCGACTAATGGGACAGGGGACGCTCTACGAGCAGTACTTC. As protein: CASSPRLMGQGTLYEQYF.

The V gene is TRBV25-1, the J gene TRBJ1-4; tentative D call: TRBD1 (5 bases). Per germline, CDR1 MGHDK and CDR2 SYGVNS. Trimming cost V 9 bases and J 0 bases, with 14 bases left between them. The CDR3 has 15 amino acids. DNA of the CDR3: TGTGCCAGTTCTACGACGGGGGCAACTAATGAAAAACTGTTTTTT. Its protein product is CASSTTGATNEKLFF.

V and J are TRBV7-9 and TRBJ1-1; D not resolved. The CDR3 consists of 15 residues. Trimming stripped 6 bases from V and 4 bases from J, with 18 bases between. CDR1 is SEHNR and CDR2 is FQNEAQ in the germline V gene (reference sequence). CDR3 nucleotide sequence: TGTGCCAGCAGACCACCTCCTCGACACGGCACTGAAGCTTTCTTT. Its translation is CASRPPPRHGTEAFF.

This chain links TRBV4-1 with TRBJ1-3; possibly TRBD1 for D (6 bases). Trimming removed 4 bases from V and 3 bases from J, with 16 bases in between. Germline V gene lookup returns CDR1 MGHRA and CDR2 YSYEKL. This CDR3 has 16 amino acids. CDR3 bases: TGCGCCAGCAGCCCTAGTGCCGGGGGGCTTGGAAACACCATATATTTT. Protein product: CASSPSAGGLGNTIYF.

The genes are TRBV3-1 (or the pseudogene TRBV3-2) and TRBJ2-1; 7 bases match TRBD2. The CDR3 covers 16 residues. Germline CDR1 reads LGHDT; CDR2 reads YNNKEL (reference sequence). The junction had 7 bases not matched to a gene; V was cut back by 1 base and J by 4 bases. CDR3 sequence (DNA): TGTGCCAGCAGCCAAGCCGGACTAGAGGGGTACAATGAGCAGTTCTTC. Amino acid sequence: CASSQAGLEGYNEQFF.

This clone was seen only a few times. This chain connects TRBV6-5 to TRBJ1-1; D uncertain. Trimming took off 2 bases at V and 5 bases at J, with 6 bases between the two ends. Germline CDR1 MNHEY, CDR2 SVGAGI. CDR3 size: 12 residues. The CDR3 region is CASSYGPTEAFF. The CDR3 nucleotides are TGTGCCAGCAGTTACGGGCCGACTGAAGCTTTCTTT.

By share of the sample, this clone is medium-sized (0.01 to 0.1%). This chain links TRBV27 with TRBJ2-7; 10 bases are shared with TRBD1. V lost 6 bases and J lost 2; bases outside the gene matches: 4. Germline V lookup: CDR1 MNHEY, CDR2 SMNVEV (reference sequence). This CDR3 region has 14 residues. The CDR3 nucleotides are TGTGCCAGCAGCCTTGGGACAGGGGCCTACGAGCAGTACTTC. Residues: CASSLGTGAYEQYF.

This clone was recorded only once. CDR3 coding DNA: TGTGCCAGCTCACCGACAGGGGTCCTTGACAATGAGCAGTTCTTC. Its protein is CASSPTGVLDNEQFF. The chain combines TRBV18 with TRBJ2-1; 8 bases map to TRBD1. V shed 3 bases, J shed 5 bases, and the junction held 6 bases outside the gene matches. From germline, CDR1 is KGHSH and CDR2 LQKENI. The CDR3 covers 15 residues.

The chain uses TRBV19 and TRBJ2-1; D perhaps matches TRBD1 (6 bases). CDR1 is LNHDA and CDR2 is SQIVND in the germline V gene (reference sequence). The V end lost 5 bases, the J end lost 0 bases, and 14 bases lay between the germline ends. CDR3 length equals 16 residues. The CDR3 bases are TGTGCCAGTAGTCCTTACACAGGGAGCTCCTACAATGAGCAGTTCTTC. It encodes CASSPYTGSSYNEQFF.

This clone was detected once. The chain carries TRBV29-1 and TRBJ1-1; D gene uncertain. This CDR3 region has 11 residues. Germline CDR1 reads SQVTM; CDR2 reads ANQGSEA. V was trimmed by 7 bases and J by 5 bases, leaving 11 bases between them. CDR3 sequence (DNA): TGCAGCGCTGGGAGAGGGACTGAAGCTTTCTTT. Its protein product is CSAGRGTEAFF.